The subject of this entry is one T cell receptor beta chain. Its antigen remains unidentified. Sequencing used immunoSEQ multiplex PCR; TCRdb keeps in-frame clones, though not all of them. The top ten clones hold about 1.7% of a sample with roughly 69,000 clones, over 90% of them seen once. This record comes from a study of graft-versus-host responses after intestinal transplantation. The CDR3 consists of 13 residues. V dropped 8 bases and J dropped 0 bases, with 11 bases sitting between them. Germline CDR1 is MNHEY and CDR2 is SVGAGI. Notes on the study in general: Investigators detected GvH clones in recipient marrow, with some emerging earlier in ileum or blood.

This sample comprised unstimulated CD8+ T cells sorted from spleen or lymph node cells, obtained before transplant. This chain links TRBV6-5 with TRBJ2-7; D unclear. This TCR came from a human donor who was the organ donor for an intestinal transplant. CDR3 residues: CASRSAISYEQYF. Written as DNA, the CDR3 is TGTGCCAGCCGGAGTGCTATCTCCTACGAGCAGTACTTC.